This T cell receptor (beta chain) comes out of a study of blood T cell repertoires in COVID-19. Study at large: Sites across the United States, Italy and Spain contributed samples from acute and convalescent COVID-19. Sample material is recorded as cDNA or gDNA derived from T cells, B-cell-depleted T cells, or PBMCs.

The CDR3 runs to 15 residues. The germline gives CDR1 SGHAT, CDR2 FQNNGV. Trimming took 4 bases from V and 4 from J, leaving 14 bases between them. Authors' processing steps: Nucleated cell number was recorded as an estimate derived from reference gene primer amplification. The repertoire was sequenced with immunoSEQ multiplex PCR; TCRdb's copy has only in-frame clones and lacks some. V and J calls and clone size are those listed in that table; D and trimming were worked out from the DNA. The table shows roughly 230,000 clones, with 89% occurring only once. The TCR comes from a woman aged 40 to 49 who had recovered from COVID-19. The sequenced sample was peripheral blood. The V call is TRBV11-2, the J call TRBJ2-1; D remains unclear. The CDR3 reads CASSSRGIRYNEQFF. The CDR3 bases are TGTGCCAGCAGCTCCCGCGGCATCAGATACAATGAGCAGTTCTTC.